Each of the 10 T cell receptor beta chains below was sequenced from the same sample in a study of T cells in localized non-small cell lung cancer. Using immunoSEQ multiplex PCR, the repertoire was profiled, and TCRdb retains in-frame clones only, with some absent. Altogether approximately 20,000 clones are present, 89% being singletons, with the ten largest covering 8.4%. The sequencing here drew on peripheral blood, taken before any cancer treatment. Receptors were obtained from a man aged 40 to 75 with stage I lung adenocarcinoma.

The chain is built from TRBV14 and TRBJ2-5; no clear D. The CDR3 has 18 amino acids. CDR1 is SGHDN, CDR2 FVKESK, per germline. V lost 0 bases and J 0 bases, leaving 17 bases between the germline ends. The CDR3: CASSQDRASAAYQETQYF. The CDR3 region has the DNA TGTGCCAGCAGCCAAGATCGGGCAAGCGCGGCGTACCAAGAGACCCAGTACTTC.

This clone has just one count. The V and J genes are TRBV5-1 and TRBJ2-1, with 7 bases identical to TRBD2. The V and J ends lost 2 bases and 4 bases, in that order; junction bases with no gene match: 6. The CDR3 runs to 15 residues. Germline CDR1 reads SGHRS; CDR2 reads YFSETQ. The CDR3 sequence: CASSLSGEDYNEQFF. The DNA of the CDR3 is TGCGCCAGCAGCTTAAGCGGGGAGGATTACAATGAGCAGTTCTTC.

The chain uses TRBV10-2 and TRBJ2-3; D not resolved. V was shortened by 7 bases and J by 1 base, with 9 bases between the two germline ends. This CDR3 contains 13 residues. Germline-derived CDR1 and CDR2 are WSHSY and SAAADI. The CDR3 protein is CASKGPGTDTQYF. The CDR3 nucleotides read TGCGCCAGCAAAGGACCCGGCACAGATACGCAGTATTTT.

The rearrangement uses TRBV7-8 and TRBJ2-7, with TRBD1 matching over 9 bases. After removal of 5 bases from V and 5 bases from J, the junction contained 7 bases not matched to a gene. The CDR3 spans 14 residues. CDR1 is SGHVS, CDR2 FQNEAQ, per germline. CDR3 DNA sequence: TGTGCCAGCAGCGCCGACAGGGGGTCCAACGAGCAGTACTTC. It codes for CASSADRGSNEQYF.

This clone has only one observation. CDR3 region: CASSRDRGWQETQYF. The DNA for the CDR3 is TGTGCCAGCAGTAGGGACAGGGGATGGCAAGAGACCCAGTACTTC. The chain recombines TRBV28 with TRBJ2-5, with TRBD1 identical over 10 bases. Germline assignment: CDR1 MDHEN and CDR2 SYDVKM. The length of the CDR3 is 15 residues. Losses at the gene ends were 5 bases for V and 2 bases for J; bases not matched to a gene: 5.

This rearrangement joins TRBV15 to TRBJ1-4; no definite D call. Looked up from germline, CDR1 is LNHNV and CDR2 is YYDKDF (reference sequence). The CDR3 consists of 14 residues. Trimming stripped 9 bases from V and 8 bases from J, with 19 bases between. CDR3: CATRRRDGLEKLFF. The CDR3 DNA reads TGTGCCACGAGGAGACGCGATGGCCTGGAAAAACTGTTTTTT.

The chain is built from TRBV7-3 and TRBJ2-1, with a weak D call TRBD2 (5 bases). Trimming took off 4 bases at V and 7 bases at J, with 14 bases between the two ends. Germline lookup yields CDR1 SGHTA and CDR2 FQGTGA. The CDR3 extends over 14 amino acids. The CDR3 DNA is TGTGCCAGCAGCTCCTCCTCGTCGGGAAATGAGCAGTTCTTC. Amino acid sequence: CASSSSSSGNEQFF.

The chain is built from TRBV6-6 and TRBJ1-1; D possibly corresponds to TRBD1 (6 bases). The germline CDR1 and CDR2 sequences are MNHNY and SVGAGI (reference sequence). The ends were cut back, 0 bases at V and 1 base at J, with 9 bases in the middle. The CDR3 has 15 amino acids. The CDR3 DNA is TGTGCCAGCAGTTACTCGCTCAGGGGGAACACTGAAGCTTTCTTT. Its translation: CASSYSLRGNTEAFF.

This chain connects TRBV14 to TRBJ2-1, with no clear D. Deletions cut 4 bases from V and 4 bases from J, with 14 bases between. The germline CDR1 and CDR2 sequences are SGHDN and FVKESK. The CDR3 consists of 15 residues. CDR3 loop: CASSRPKGIYNEQFF. The CDR3 DNA is TGTGCCAGCAGCCGCCCAAAAGGGATTTACAATGAGCAGTTCTTC.

The chain uses TRBV7-8 and TRBJ2-1, with 9 bases matching TRBD2. The junction had 14 bases not matched to a gene; V was cut back by 5 bases and J by 15 bases. CDR3 length equals 14 residues. The germline V gene has CDR1 SGHVS and CDR2 FQNEAQ. The CDR3 reads CASSPSGGMSIRFF. Here the CDR3 DNA reads TGTGCCAGCAGCCCCAGCGGGGGGATGTCAATTAGGTTCTTC.